Here is one TCR beta chain with its context. Its antigen is not identified. Method: immunoSEQ multiplex PCR; TCRdb's copy keeps in-frame clones and lacks some. The table lists 90,000 to 150,000 clones, 90% to 95% of them singletons. This sample was taken from a study of graft-versus-host responses after intestinal transplantation. Study-wide background: Each of the recipients got a multivisceral, liver-intestinal, or isolated intestinal transplant. The study gave all recipients anti-thymocyte globulin induction, then tacrolimus and steroids for approximately 3 years.

V lost 7 bases to trimming and J lost 6 bases; unmatched junction nucleotides: 7. This CDR3 has 13 amino acids. Looked up from germline, CDR1 is MNHEY and CDR2 is SVGAGI. The receptor was isolated from a human donor who received an intestinal transplant. The chain employs TRBV6-5 and TRBJ2-7, with 9 bases fitting TRBD1. Source: unstimulated CD4+ T cells sorted from spleen or lymph node cells, taken before intestinal transplant. DNA for the CDR3: TGTGCCAGCACCCGACAGGGGGGAGTCGAGCAGTACTTC. Translation gives CASTRQGGVEQYF.